This is a list of T cell receptor beta chains from one sample in a study of identical twins' blood T cells. TCRdb re-called the 5' RACE reads through MiXCR, storing one row per CDR3 protein. The sample holds roughly 340,000 distinct CDR3 sequences, roughly 28% seen once. Sequencing was performed on PBMCs. Source of these receptors: a woman between 18 and 50 years old in good health. The CDR3 runs from the conserved cysteine through the conserved F or W. D genes are given only for firm matches. Size is omitted from some rows. Given values are once, few, many or a class for expanded clones.

clone size: .
J gene: TRBJ2-2
V gene: TRBV12-3/TRBV12-4
D gene: TRBD2
CDR3 DNA: TGTGCCAGCAGACCTACGACTAGCGGGGCCCTCTACACCGGGGAGCTGTTTTTT
CDR3 protein: CASRPTTSGALYTGELFF

clone size: few
J gene: TRBJ2-1
V gene: TRBV20-1
D gene: .
CDR3 DNA: TGCAGCGCTAGCCGGGACCCAGGGGAGCAGTTCTTC
CDR3 protein: CSASRDPGEQFF

clone size: .
J gene: TRBJ2-1
V gene: TRBV20-1
D gene: .
CDR3 DNA: TGCAGTGCCCTTCCATGGGAAGCTGCGGGTTACAATGAGCAGTTCTTC
CDR3 protein: CSALPWEAAGYNEQFF

clone size: few
J gene: TRBJ2-1
V gene: TRBV20-1
D gene: .
CDR3 DNA: TGCAGTGCTAGGGGCTTGGACGTCAATGAGCAGTTCTTC
CDR3 protein: CSARGLDVNEQFF

clone size: .
J gene: TRBJ1-1
V gene: TRBV5-1
D gene: .
CDR3 DNA: TGCGCCAGCAGCGGGGGTGGGCTCCGGAACACTGAAGATTTCTTT
CDR3 protein: CASSGGGLRNTEDFF

clone size: .
J gene: TRBJ1-4
V gene: TRBV3-1
D gene: .
CDR3 DNA: TGTGCCAGCCGCCCTGCAGGGATAGGTGAAAAACTGTTTTTT
CDR3 protein: CASRPAGIGEKLFF

clone size: .
J gene: TRBJ1-6
V gene: TRBV14
D gene: .
CDR3 DNA: TGTGCCAGCAGCCAAGGAGTATCCCAGGATTCACCCCTCCACTTT
CDR3 protein: CASSQGVSQDSPLHF

clone size: .
J gene: TRBJ1-2
V gene: TRBV11-2
D gene: TRBD1
CDR3 DNA: TGTGCCAGCAGCTACGGGACAGACTATGGCTACACCTTC
CDR3 protein: CASSYGTDYGYTF

clone size: few
J gene: TRBJ2-5
V gene: TRBV3-1
D gene: TRBD1
CDR3 DNA: TGTGCCAGCAGCCAAGGACAGGGTTTTGAGACCCAGTACTTC
CDR3 protein: CASSQGQGFETQYF

clone size: .
J gene: TRBJ1-1
V gene: TRBV7-8
D gene: .
CDR3 DNA: TGTGCCAGCACCAAAGGGAGACATAACACTGAAGCTTTCTTT
CDR3 protein: CASTKGRHNTEAFF

clone size: .
J gene: TRBJ1-1
V gene: TRBV5-6
D gene: .
CDR3 DNA: TGTGCCAGCAGCTTGGGGACGGGTTATGAAGCTTTCTTT
CDR3 protein: CASSLGTGYEAFF

clone size: few
J gene: TRBJ1-1
V gene: TRBV13
D gene: TRBD1
CDR3 DNA: TGTGCCAGCACGGAGGGACAGAAGAACACTGAAGCTTTCTTT
CDR3 protein: CASTEGQKNTEAFF

clone size: .
J gene: TRBJ2-2
V gene: TRBV11-2
D gene: .
CDR3 DNA: TGTGCCAGCAGCGCTATGAAAATAATGGCACAGATTACCGGGGAGCTGTTTTTT
CDR3 protein: CASSAMKIMAQITGELFF

clone size: .
J gene: TRBJ1-1
V gene: TRBV23-1
D gene: .
CDR3 DNA: TGCGCCAGCAGTCATCCGGACGGCGTGAACACTGAAGCTTTCTTT
CDR3 protein: CASSHPDGVNTEAFF

clone size: few
J gene: TRBJ2-2
V gene: TRBV15
D gene: .
CDR3 DNA: TGTGCCACCAGCAGAGGAACCGAAACCGGGGAGCTGTTTTTT
CDR3 protein: CATSRGTETGELFF

clone size: .
J gene: TRBJ1-2
V gene: TRBV5-1
D gene: .
CDR3 DNA: TGCGCCAGCAGCATGCACCAACCGGGCTACTGTGGCTACACCTTC
CDR3 protein: CASSMHQPGYCGYTF

clone size: few
J gene: TRBJ2-7
V gene: TRBV20-1
D gene: TRBD2
CDR3 DNA: TGCAGTGCTCGTCGACCGGGACTAGCATCCTACGAGCAGTACTTC
CDR3 protein: CSARRPGLASYEQYF

clone size: once
J gene: TRBJ2-1
V gene: TRBV7-2
D gene: .
CDR3 DNA: TGTGTCAGCAGCTTCCACCCGGGGAGTGAGCAGTTCTTC
CDR3 protein: CVSSFHPGSEQFF

clone size: once
J gene: TRBJ2-1
V gene: TRBV13
D gene: TRBD2
CDR3 DNA: TGTGCCAGCAGACCTCAGGCGCAACTAGCGGGAAAGATCTGGGATGAGCAGTTCTTC
CDR3 protein: CASRPQAQLAGKIWDEQFF

clone size: few
J gene: TRBJ2-2
V gene: TRBV9
D gene: TRBD2
CDR3 DNA: TGTGCCAGCAGCGCCCTCGGACTAGTAGCGAACACCGGGGAGCTGTTTTTT
CDR3 protein: CASSALGLVANTGELFF

clone size: few
J gene: TRBJ2-4
V gene: TRBV6-6
D gene: .
CDR3 DNA: TGTGCCAGCAGTTTAACAAGGGGAGAGAAAAACATTCAGTACTTC
CDR3 protein: CASSLTRGEKNIQYF

clone size: once
J gene: TRBJ2-3
V gene: TRBV20-1
D gene: .
CDR3 DNA: TGCAGTTGTTCGTATTGGGCAGATACGCAGTATTTT
CDR3 protein: CSCSYWADTQYF

clone size: few
J gene: TRBJ1-6
V gene: TRBV6-2/TRBV6-3
D gene: .
CDR3 DNA: TGTGCCAGCAGAACCGGACAGAGTAATTCACCCCTCCACTTT
CDR3 protein: CASRTGQSNSPLHF

clone size: many
J gene: TRBJ1-6
V gene: TRBV29-1
D gene: .
CDR3 DNA: TGCAGCGTAGTAGACAGAGATAATTCACCCCTCCACTTT
CDR3 protein: CSVVDRDNSPLHF

clone size: once
J gene: TRBJ1-5
V gene: TRBV2
D gene: TRBD1
CDR3 DNA: TGTGCCAGCACTCGGGACAGGGCTAATCAGCCCCAGCATTTT
CDR3 protein: CASTRDRANQPQHF

clone size: few
J gene: TRBJ2-3
V gene: TRBV7-9
D gene: .
CDR3 DNA: TGTGCCAGCAGTCCCGCTAGCACACGCACAGATACGCAGTATTTT
CDR3 protein: CASSPASTRTDTQYF

clone size: many
J gene: TRBJ2-3
V gene: TRBV12-3/TRBV12-4
D gene: TRBD2
CDR3 DNA: TGTGCCAGCAGTCCTCCGGCTAGCGGGAGTTTAGATACGCAGTATTTT
CDR3 protein: CASSPPASGSLDTQYF

clone size: few
J gene: TRBJ1-2
V gene: TRBV29-1
D gene: .
CDR3 DNA: TGCAGCGTTGAAGGAATTAACGGAAGAGCTAACTATGGCTACACCTTC
CDR3 protein: CSVEGINGRANYGYTF

clone size: .
J gene: TRBJ2-3
V gene: TRBV9
D gene: TRBD2
CDR3 DNA: TGTGCCAGCAGCTCCTTGCGGGAGGGGTGGGCAGATACGCAGTATTTT
CDR3 protein: CASSSLREGWADTQYF

clone size: .
J gene: TRBJ1-2
V gene: TRBV2
D gene: .
CDR3 DNA: TGTGCCAGCAGTGATTCGGGGAACTATGGCTACACCTTC
CDR3 protein: CASSDSGNYGYTF

clone size: few
J gene: TRBJ1-3
V gene: TRBV5-1
D gene: .
CDR3 DNA: TGCGCCAGCAGTCCCGGGGCAAAGAGATCTGGAAACACCATATATTTT
CDR3 protein: CASSPGAKRSGNTIYF

clone size: .
J gene: TRBJ1-2
V gene: TRBV19
D gene: .
CDR3 DNA: TGTGCCAGTAGTACGCCGGGACGTCTCTATGGCTACACCTTC
CDR3 protein: CASSTPGRLYGYTF

clone size: few
J gene: TRBJ1-2
V gene: TRBV29-1
D gene: .
CDR3 DNA: TGCAGCGTTGAAGATGAAAAGGGCTACACCTTC
CDR3 protein: CSVEDEKGYTF

clone size: few
J gene: TRBJ1-1
V gene: TRBV29-1
D gene: .
CDR3 DNA: TGCAGCGGTCGGACGGATAACACTGAAGCTTTCTTT
CDR3 protein: CSGRTDNTEAFF

clone size: many
J gene: TRBJ1-6
V gene: TRBV11-2
D gene: TRBD1
CDR3 DNA: TGTGCCAGCAGCCTTAGACAGGGGGGAAGCTCCTATAATTCACCCCTCCACTTT
CDR3 protein: CASSLRQGGSSYNSPLHF

clone size: few
J gene: TRBJ2-3
V gene: TRBV5-6
D gene: .
CDR3 DNA: TGTGCCAGCAGCCGGGGGAACCCAGATACGCAGTATTTT
CDR3 protein: CASSRGNPDTQYF

clone size: .
J gene: TRBJ1-2
V gene: TRBV27
D gene: .
CDR3 DNA: TGTGCCAGCAGAACACCAGCGGGAGCTAGCGGCTACACCTTC
CDR3 protein: CASRTPAGASGYTF

clone size: .
J gene: TRBJ1-1
V gene: TRBV5-4
D gene: .
CDR3 DNA: TGTGCCAGCAGTTACGTACAGGGAACGATGAACACTGAAGCTTTCTTT
CDR3 protein: CASSYVQGTMNTEAFF

clone size: .
J gene: TRBJ2-2
V gene: TRBV7-2
D gene: .
CDR3 DNA: TGTGCCAGCACAGGGGATACCGTGGAGCTGTTTTTT
CDR3 protein: CASTGDTVELFF

clone size: few
J gene: TRBJ1-6
V gene: TRBV5-1
D gene: .
CDR3 DNA: TGCGCCAGCAGCTTGGGTCTCAGGGTAGAATCACCCCTCCACTTT
CDR3 protein: CASSLGLRVESPLHF

clone size: few
J gene: TRBJ2-1
V gene: TRBV3-1
D gene: .
CDR3 DNA: TGTGCCAGCAGCCAAGCAACAAGGGGATCTCTCCAAAGGCAGTTCTTC
CDR3 protein: CASSQATRGSLQRQFF

clone size: .
J gene: TRBJ2-1
V gene: TRBV20-1
D gene: TRBD1
CDR3 DNA: TGCAGTGCTAGAGATCCCGACAGGGGTTACAATGAGCAGTTCTTC
CDR3 protein: CSARDPDRGYNEQFF

clone size: few
J gene: TRBJ2-1
V gene: TRBV7-8
D gene: TRBD2
CDR3 DNA: TGTGCCAGCAGCTTACGGCGGGAGTTGTCCTACAATGAGCAGTTCTTC
CDR3 protein: CASSLRRELSYNEQFF

clone size: few
J gene: TRBJ1-5
V gene: TRBV7-2
D gene: .
CDR3 DNA: TGTGCCAGCAGCTTAGCAGGCGGCGAAGGCGTCGTTTTGCATTTT
CDR3 protein: CASSLAGGEGVVLHF

clone size: .
J gene: TRBJ2-7
V gene: TRBV5-1
D gene: .
CDR3 DNA: TGCGCCAGCAGCTCGCGGAGCTCCTACGAGCAGTACTTC
CDR3 protein: CASSSRSSYEQYF

clone size: few
J gene: TRBJ1-1
V gene: TRBV11-2
D gene: .
CDR3 DNA: TGTGCCAGCAGCTTAGTCGGGGGGGCCCACACTGAAGCTTTCTTT
CDR3 protein: CASSLVGGAHTEAFF

clone size: many
J gene: TRBJ2-3
V gene: TRBV29-1
D gene: .
CDR3 DNA: TGCAGCGTTGAGGGCGGAAAGAGCACAGATACGCAGTATTTT
CDR3 protein: CSVEGGKSTDTQYF

clone size: .
J gene: TRBJ1-5
V gene: TRBV2
D gene: .
CDR3 DNA: TGTGCCAGCAGCGATCCACCCCAGGAAAATCAGCCCCAGCATTTT
CDR3 protein: CASSDPPQENQPQHF

clone size: .
J gene: TRBJ2-1
V gene: TRBV5-1
D gene: TRBD1
CDR3 DNA: TGCGCCAGCAGCCCGGGACAGGGCCCTTACAATGAGCAGTTCTTC
CDR3 protein: CASSPGQGPYNEQFF